Sequencing of this TCR beta chain was carried out in a study of cytomegalovirus exposure and HLA in healthy donors. General observations from the study: CMV antigen specificity of a few CMV-associated chains was confirmed in vitro.

CDR1 SGHRS and CDR2 YFSETQ come from the germline V gene. The CDR3 is 15 residues long. J lost 3 bases, V lost 1 base, and 2 bases had no gene match. Comments on this clone: Its antigen is not identified.

Clones were read by immunoSEQ multiplex PCR, and TCRdb kept only the in-frame ones, dropping some. The sample contains 110,000 to 150,000 clones, about 95% of which appear only once. The genes are TRBV5-1 and TRBJ2-3; 10 bases line up with TRBD2. This TCR derives from a man between 18 and 29 years old in good health and CMV-seropositive. The sequenced material came from PBMCs. The CDR3 protein is CASSLPSGSTDTQYF. The CDR3 bases are TGCGCCAGCAGCTTGCCTAGCGGGAGTACAGATACGCAGTATTTT.